This is a list of T cell receptor beta chains from one sample in a study of T cells in Graves' hyperthyroidism and ophthalmopathy. TCRdb re-called the multiplex PCR reads through MiXCR, storing one row per CDR3 protein. The sample lists approximately 640,000 distinct CDR3 sequences; under 20% were seen once. Material: blood. These TCRs come from a woman in her 30s with Graves' hyperthyroidism. CDR3s include the opening cysteine and the closing phenylalanine or tryptophan. A D gene is named only where the DNA matches it firmly. Only some rows state a clone size, as once, few, many or a class for expanded clones.

v_call,j_call,d_call,clone_size,cdr3_length,cdr3_nt,cdr3_aa
TRBV19,TRBJ1-5,TRBD1,-,14,TGTGCCAGTAGTCAGACAGGGTGGGATCAGCCCCAGCATTTT,CASSQTGWDQPQHF
TRBV28,TRBJ2-5,-,many,13,TGTGCCAGCAGTTTAGGGGGCCGGGAGACCCAGTACTTC,CASSLGGRETQYF
TRBV28,TRBJ2-3,TRBD2,many,18,TGTGCCAGCAGCCGTATCCCGGGACTAGCGGGAGACGCAGATACGCAGTATTTT,CASSRIPGLAGDADTQYF
TRBV11-2,TRBJ2-1,TRBD2,many,16,TGTGCCAGCAGCCGCGCCGGGACTAGCGGATACAATGAGCAGTTCTTC,CASSRAGTSGYNEQFF
TRBV15,TRBJ2-7,-,few,15,TGTGCCACCAGCAGCAGTGGGTCGAGCTCCTACGAGCAGTACTTC,CATSSSGSSSYEQYF
TRBV7-9,TRBJ2-5,-,few,12,TGTGCCAGCAGGGCTGGCCACGAGACCCAGTACTTC,CASRAGHETQYF
TRBV19,TRBJ2-1,-,few,15,TGTGCCAGTAGTATTGCCCCAAACGGTGGGAATGAGCAGTTCTTC,CASSIAPNGGNEQFF
TRBV9,TRBJ2-7,TRBD1,few,15,TGTGCCAGCAGCGTCGGACAGGGGTCAACCTACGAGCAGTACTTC,CASSVGQGSTYEQYF
TRBV5-1,TRBJ1-1,-,-,13,TGCGCCAGCGTCGGGCAGATGAACACTGAAGCTTTCTTT,CASVGQMNTEAFF
TRBV6-2/TRBV6-3,TRBJ1-5,TRBD1,few,15,TGTGCCAGCAGTTACCCGGACAGGGTGAATCAGCCCCAGCATTTT,CASSYPDRVNQPQHF
TRBV10-2,TRBJ2-7,-,few,16,TGCGCCAGCAGTGAGTCGAGGGTTCAGGGGCCCTACGAGCAGTACTTC,CASSESRVQGPYEQYF
TRBV6-6,TRBJ1-2,-,many,14,TGTGCCAGCAGTTACTCGATTCAGGCCTATGGCTACACCTTC,CASSYSIQAYGYTF
TRBV3-1,TRBJ2-5,-,few,15,TGTGCCAGCAGTCGAAGACCGACGTACCAAGAGACCCAGTACTTC,CASSRRPTYQETQYF
TRBV4-1,TRBJ1-1,-,-,13,TGCGCCAGCAGCCAAGCACAGGGTTATTGGGCTTTCTTT,CASSQAQGYWAFF
TRBV6-1,TRBJ2-4,-,many,14,TGTGCCAGCAGTGAATCAGGAGGAGCGAACATTCAGTACTTC,CASSESGGANIQYF
TRBV20-1,TRBJ1-2,-,-,13,TGCAGTGCTAGAGCCGACAGAGTCTATGGCTACACCTTC,CSARADRVYGYTF
TRBV14,TRBJ2-5,-,-,13,TGTGCCAGCAGCCTCCGGGGAGTAGAGACCCAGTACTTC,CASSLRGVETQYF
TRBV14,TRBJ1-1,-,once,14,TGTGCCAGCAGCCACCGGGCCCCGCACGCTGAAGCTTTCTTT,CASSHRAPHAEAFF
TRBV28,TRBJ1-2,-,many,10,TGTGCGGCAGGGGTGGACGGCTACACCTTC,CAAGVDGYTF
TRBV5-1,TRBJ1-1,-,many,14,TGCGCCAGCAGCCCGGTTACCGGTGGGACTGAAGCTTTCTTT,CASSPVTGGTEAFF
TRBV20-1,TRBJ2-7,TRBD2,-,16,TGCAGTGCAACCCGGACTAGCGGGACGGTGGGCTACGAGCAGTACTTC,CSATRTSGTVGYEQYF
TRBV2,TRBJ2-7,TRBD2,few,13,TGTGCCAGCAGTGAAGACACTAGCGACGAGCAGTACTTC,CASSEDTSDEQYF
TRBV5-1,TRBJ2-5,-,-,15,TGCGCCAGCAGCTTATCATTAAGGAGGGTGGAGACCCAGTACTTC,CASSLSLRRVETQYF
TRBV10-3,TRBJ1-2,-,few,13,TGTGCCATCAGTGCCCCAGAAAACTATGGCTACACCTTC,CAISAPENYGYTF
TRBV5-1,TRBJ2-2,TRBD1,few,17,TGCGCCAGCAGCCCGGAAACGGACAGGGCGAACACCGGGGAGCTGTTTTTT,CASSPETDRANTGELFF